This TCR beta chain was identified during a study of blood T cells in healthy people across ages. V was trimmed by 4 bases and J by 0 bases, leaving 9 bases between them. Germline loops: CDR1 DFQATT, CDR2 SNEGSKA (reference sequence). The CDR3 runs 14 residues. This clonotype was detected once. It was with a sample-barcoded 5' primer and a J-beta primer mix that a second PCR of roughly 6 to 12 cycles was run. Each cDNA was tagged by a template-switch adaptor containing 12 random nucleotides. Each CDR3 protein gets one entry after TCRdb re-called the 5' RACE reads with MiXCR. The sample shows about 1.6 million distinct CDR3 sequences, 34% of them seen only once.

Sequencing was performed on blood. This chain links TRBV20-1 with TRBJ2-2; maybe TRBD1 (5 bases). The sequence was obtained from a woman younger than 45 in good health. The CDR3 sequence is CSATTTANTGELFF. For the CDR3, the DNA is TGCAGTGCTACAACGACAGCGAACACCGGGGAGCTGTTTTTT.